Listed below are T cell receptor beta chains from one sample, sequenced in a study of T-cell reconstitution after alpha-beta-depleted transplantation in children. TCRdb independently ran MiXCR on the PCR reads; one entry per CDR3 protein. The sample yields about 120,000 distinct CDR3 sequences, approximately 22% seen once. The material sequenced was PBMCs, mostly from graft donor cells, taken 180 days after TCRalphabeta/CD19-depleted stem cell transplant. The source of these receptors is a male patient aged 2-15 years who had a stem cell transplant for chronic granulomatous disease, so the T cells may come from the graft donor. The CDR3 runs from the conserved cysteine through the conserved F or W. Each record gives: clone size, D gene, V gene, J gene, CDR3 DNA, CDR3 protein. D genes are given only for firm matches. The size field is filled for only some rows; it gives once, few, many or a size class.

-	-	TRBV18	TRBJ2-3	TGTGCCAGCTCACCACGGGACTCTACTTTCGATACGCAGTATTTT	CASSPRDSTFDTQYF
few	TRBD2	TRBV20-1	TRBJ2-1	TGCAGTGCTAGGGAAGCCGGCGGGAGCCCCTACAATGAGCAGTTCTTC	CSAREAGGSPYNEQFF
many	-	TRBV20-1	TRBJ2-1	TGCAGTGCTAGACCGGGATTCAATGAGCAGTTCTTC	CSARPGFNEQFF
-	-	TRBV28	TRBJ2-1	TGTGCCAGCAGCGAGAATGAGCAGTTCTTC	CASSENEQFF
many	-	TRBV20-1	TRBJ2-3	TGCAGTGCTCAAGTACCGGGGGCGGGCGATACGCAGTATTTT	CSAQVPGAGDTQYF
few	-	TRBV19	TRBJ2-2	TGTGCCAGCCGCCAGGGGGGGGGCCTCACCGGGGAGCTGTTTTTT	CASRQGGGLTGELFF
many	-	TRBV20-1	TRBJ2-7	TGCAGTGCCCCTGAGAATAGCCACTACGAGCAGTACTTC	CSAPENSHYEQYF
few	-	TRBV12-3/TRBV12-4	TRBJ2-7	TGTGCCAGCAGTCCCGGTTACGAGCAGTACTTC	CASSPGYEQYF
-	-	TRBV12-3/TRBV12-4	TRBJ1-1	TGTGCCAGCAGTTTCAGGACACAGATGAACACTGAAGCTTTCTTT	CASSFRTQMNTEAFF
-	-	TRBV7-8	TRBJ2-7	TGTGCCAGCAGCTTGACAGGCGGGGGCCTATACGAGCAGTACTTC	CASSLTGGGLYEQYF
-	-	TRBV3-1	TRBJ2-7	TGTGCCAGCAGCCACGAACCCGGATCCTACGAGCAGTACTTC	CASSHEPGSYEQYF
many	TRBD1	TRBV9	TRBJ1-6	TGTGCCAGCAAAGAGGGGGGACAGGGGAGCTCACCCCTCCACTTT	CASKEGGQGSSPLHF
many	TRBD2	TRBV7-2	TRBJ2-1	TGTGCCAGCAGCTTAAATTTCAATGGACTAGCCCACAATGAGCAGTTCTTC	CASSLNFNGLAHNEQFF
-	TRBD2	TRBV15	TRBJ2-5	TGTGCCACCAAGGAACGGATTAGCGGGAGGATCTCGCAAGAGACCCAGTACTTC	CATKERISGRISQETQYF
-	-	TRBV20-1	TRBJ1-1	TGCAGTGCTAGGATACCAGGGATGAACACTGAAGCTTTCTTT	CSARIPGMNTEAFF
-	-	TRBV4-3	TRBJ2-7	TGCGCCAGCAGCCAAGATCACAGCCCTCGGGAGCAGTACTTC	CASSQDHSPREQYF
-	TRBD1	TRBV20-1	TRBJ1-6	TGCAGTGCTAGCGGGGACAGGGGAAATTCACCCCTCCACTTT	CSASGDRGNSPLHF
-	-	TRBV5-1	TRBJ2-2	TGCGCCAGCAGCTTGGTGGGACTGGGGACCGGGGAGCTGTTTTTT	CASSLVGLGTGELFF
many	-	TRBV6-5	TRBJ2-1	TGTGCCAGCAGTGGGATAAACAATGAGCAGTTCTTC	CASSGINNEQFF
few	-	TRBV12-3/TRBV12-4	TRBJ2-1	TGTGCCAGCAGTTCGCCCCAGGGGACCCACTACAATGAGCAGTTCTTC	CASSSPQGTHYNEQFF
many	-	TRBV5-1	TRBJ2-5	TGCGCCAGCAGCCCAACGACAGGCCTCCAAGAGACCCAGTACTTC	CASSPTTGLQETQYF
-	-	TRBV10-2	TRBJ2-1	TGCGCCAGCAGTCAGGATGTGAGCTATGAGCAGTTCTTC	CASSQDVSYEQFF
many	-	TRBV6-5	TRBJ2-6	TGTGCCAGCAGTTTTCCTCCCGACAGGAGAAGACCTGGGGCCAACGTCCTGACTTTC	CASSFPPDRRRPGANVLTF
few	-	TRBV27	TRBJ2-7	TGTGCCAGCAGTTTCACGGGACTCATCAGCTCCTACGAGCAGTACTTC	CASSFTGLISSYEQYF
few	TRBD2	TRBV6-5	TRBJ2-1	TGTGCCAGCAGTAACCCTAGCGGGAACAATGAGCAGTTCTTC	CASSNPSGNNEQFF
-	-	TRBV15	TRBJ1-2	TGTGCCACCAGCAGAGATCATAGGGGAGGCGGCTACACCTTC	CATSRDHRGGGYTF
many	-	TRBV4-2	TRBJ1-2	TGTGCCAGCAGCCAAGAATTCCGGGGGAACTATGGCTACACCTTC	CASSQEFRGNYGYTF
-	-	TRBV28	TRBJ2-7	TGTGCCAGCAGTTCGCGCACAGGCCTCATCTCCTACGAGCAGTACTTC	CASSSRTGLISYEQYF
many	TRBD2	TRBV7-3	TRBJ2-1	TGTGCCAGCAGCTTAGGGGCTCTAGCGGGAGGGGGCGGTGAGCAGTTCTTC	CASSLGALAGGGGEQFF
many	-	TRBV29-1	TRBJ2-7	TGCAGCGTTGCCCAGGGTTTCTACGAGCAGTACTTC	CSVAQGFYEQYF
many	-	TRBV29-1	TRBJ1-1	TGCAGCGTTGCCCCCGGGAACACTGAAGCTTTCTTT	CSVAPGNTEAFF
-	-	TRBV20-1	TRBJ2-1	TGCAGTGCTCCCCCAGGGAATAATGAGCAGTTCTTC	CSAPPGNNEQFF
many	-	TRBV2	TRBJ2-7	TGTGCCAGCAGTGCAGCCTACGAGCAGTACTTC	CASSAAYEQYF
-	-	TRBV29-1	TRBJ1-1	TGCAGCGTTGACGGACGGTTGAGCACTGAAGCTTTCTTT	CSVDGRLSTEAFF
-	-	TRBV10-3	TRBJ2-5	TGTGCCATCAGTGAACCAGGGGTCCAATCCCAAGAGACCCAGTACTTC	CAISEPGVQSQETQYF
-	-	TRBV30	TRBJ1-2	TGTGCCTGGAGTGGCCTCCGAGGGGACACCTTC	CAWSGLRGDTF
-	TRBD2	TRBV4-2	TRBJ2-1	TGTGCCAGCAGCCAAGATCCTAGCGGGAGCCCTTCAAGTGAGCAGTTCTTC	CASSQDPSGSPSSEQFF
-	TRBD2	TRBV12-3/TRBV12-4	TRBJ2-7	TGTGCCAGCACCCCTGGTAGCGGGAGATTCGAGCAGTACTTC	CASTPGSGRFEQYF
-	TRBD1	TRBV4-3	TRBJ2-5	TGCGCCAGCAGCCAAGGGACAGGGAAAGAGACCCAGTACTTC	CASSQGTGKETQYF
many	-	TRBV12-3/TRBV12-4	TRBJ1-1	TGTGCCAGCACCAAACCGGGGTACACTGAAGCTTTCTTT	CASTKPGYTEAFF
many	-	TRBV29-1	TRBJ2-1	TGCAGCGTTGAAGTGCTGACAGAGCAGTTCTTC	CSVEVLTEQFF
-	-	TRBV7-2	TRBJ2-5	TGTGCCAGCAGCTTTCGGGTGCCGCGGATGGAGACCCAGTACTTC	CASSFRVPRMETQYF
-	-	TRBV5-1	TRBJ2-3	TGCGCCAGCAGCTTGGGAGTAGCGGAGAATACGCAGTATTTT	CASSLGVAENTQYF
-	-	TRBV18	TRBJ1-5	TGTGCCAGCTCACCACTCGGGGATAGCAATCAGCCCCAGCATTTT	CASSPLGDSNQPQHF
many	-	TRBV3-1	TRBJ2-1	TGTGCCAGCAGCCAAAACCTCTACAATGAGCAGTTCTTC	CASSQNLYNEQFF
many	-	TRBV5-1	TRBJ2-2	TGCGCCAGCAGCGTCCGGAGCGGGGAGCTGTTTTTT	CASSVRSGELFF
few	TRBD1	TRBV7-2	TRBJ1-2	TGTGCCAGCAGCTTGGGCAGGGGGCGAGGGTATGGCTACACCTTC	CASSLGRGRGYGYTF
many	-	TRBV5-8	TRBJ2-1	TGTGCCAGCAGATCTAACAGGGTTCCCTACAATGAGCAGTTCTTC	CASRSNRVPYNEQFF
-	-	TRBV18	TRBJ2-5	TGTGCCAGCTCACCACCGGGACGGCAAGAGACCCAGTACTTC	CASSPPGRQETQYF
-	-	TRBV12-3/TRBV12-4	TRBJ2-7	TGTGCCAGCAGTTTCGGACAGCCCTACGAGCAGTACTTC	CASSFGQPYEQYF